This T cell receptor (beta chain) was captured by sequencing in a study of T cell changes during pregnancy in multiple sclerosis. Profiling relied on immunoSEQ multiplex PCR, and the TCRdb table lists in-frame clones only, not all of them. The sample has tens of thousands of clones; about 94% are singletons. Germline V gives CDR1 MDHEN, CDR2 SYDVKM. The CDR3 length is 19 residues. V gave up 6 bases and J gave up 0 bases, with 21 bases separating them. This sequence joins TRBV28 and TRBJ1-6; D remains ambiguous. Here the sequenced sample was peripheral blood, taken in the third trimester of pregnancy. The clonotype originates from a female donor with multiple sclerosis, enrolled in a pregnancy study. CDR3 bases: TGTGCCAGCAGGGGGAGCTACTCGAACCTACGCTCCTATAATTCACCCCTCCACTTT. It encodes CASRGSYSNLRSYNSPLHF.